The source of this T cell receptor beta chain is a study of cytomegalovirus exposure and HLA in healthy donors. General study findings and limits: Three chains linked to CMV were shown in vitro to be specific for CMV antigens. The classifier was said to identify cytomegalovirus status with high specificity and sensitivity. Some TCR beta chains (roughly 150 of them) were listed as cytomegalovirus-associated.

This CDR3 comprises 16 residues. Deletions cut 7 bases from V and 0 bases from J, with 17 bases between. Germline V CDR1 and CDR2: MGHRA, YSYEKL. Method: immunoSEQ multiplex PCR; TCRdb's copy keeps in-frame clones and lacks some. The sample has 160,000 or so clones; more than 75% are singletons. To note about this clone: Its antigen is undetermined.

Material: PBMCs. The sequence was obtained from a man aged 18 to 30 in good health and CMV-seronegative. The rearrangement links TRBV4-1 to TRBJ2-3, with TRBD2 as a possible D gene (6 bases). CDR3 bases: TGCGCCAGCATGGCTAGCGCAATCCCTAGCACAGATACGCAGTATTTT. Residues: CASMASAIPSTDTQYF.